This T cell receptor (beta chain) was identified in a study of shared clonotypes between healthy human individuals. Study context: Plates per donor: three CD4 naive, three CD4 memory, two CD8 naive, one CD8 memory.

In replicate PCRs of sorted subsets, approximately 190 ng DNA, tens of thousands of T cell genomes, was used. Some clones are missing from TCRdb's copy, which holds only in-frame ones; the method was immunoSEQ multiplex PCR. The table records some 2.4 million clones, 80% to 95% of them present only once. This CDR3 has 15 amino acids. V dropped 7 bases and J dropped 3 bases, with 19 bases sitting between them. Germline V gene sequence: CDR1 MDHEN, CDR2 SYDVKM. The sequencing sample was made of naive CD4+ T cells from PBMCs. The subset here: CD45RA+ positively selected. J is TRBJ2-7 and V is TRBV28; D perhaps matches TRBD1 (5 bases). The source of this sequence is a man between 18 and 29 years old in good health. Some clones in this sample may be carry-over from other donors' samples. CDR3 sequence: CASTPSGRVVYEQYF. The CDR3 DNA follows: TGTGCCAGCACCCCTTCTGGCAGGGTGGTCTACGAGCAGTACTTC.